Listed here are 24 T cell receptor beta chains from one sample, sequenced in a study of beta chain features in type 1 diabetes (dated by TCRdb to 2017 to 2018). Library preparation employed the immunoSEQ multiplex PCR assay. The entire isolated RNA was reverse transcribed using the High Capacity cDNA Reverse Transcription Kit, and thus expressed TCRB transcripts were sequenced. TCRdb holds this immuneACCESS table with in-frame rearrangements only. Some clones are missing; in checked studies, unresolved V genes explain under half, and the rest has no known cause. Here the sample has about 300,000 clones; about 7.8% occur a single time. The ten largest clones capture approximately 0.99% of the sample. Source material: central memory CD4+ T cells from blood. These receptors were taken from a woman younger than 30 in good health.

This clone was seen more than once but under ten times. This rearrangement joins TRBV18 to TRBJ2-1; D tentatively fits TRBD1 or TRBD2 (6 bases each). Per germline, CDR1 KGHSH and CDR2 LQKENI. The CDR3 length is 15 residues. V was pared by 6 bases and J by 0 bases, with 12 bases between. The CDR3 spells CASSRDISSYNEQFF. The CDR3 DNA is TGTGCCAGCTCGCGGGACATTAGCTCCTACAATGAGCAGTTCTTC. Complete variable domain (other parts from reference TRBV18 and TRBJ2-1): NAGVMQNPRHLVRRRGQEARLRCSPMKGHSHVYWYRQLPEEGLKFMVYLQKENIIDESGMPKERFSAEFPKEGPSILRIQQVVRGDSAAYFCASSRDISSYNEQFFGPGTRLTVL.

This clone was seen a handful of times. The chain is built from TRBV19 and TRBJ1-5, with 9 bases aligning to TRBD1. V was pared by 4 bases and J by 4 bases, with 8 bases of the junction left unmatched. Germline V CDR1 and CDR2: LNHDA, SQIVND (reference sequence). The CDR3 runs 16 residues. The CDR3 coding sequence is TGTGCCAGTAGTAACTATCCGGGACAGGGTAATCAGCCCCAGCATTTT. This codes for CASSNYPGQGNQPQHF.

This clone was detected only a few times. CDR3 nucleotide sequence: TGTGCCAGCAGGAGGGTAGCGGGGAATCAGCCCCAGCATTTT. Translation: CASRRVAGNQPQHF. The chain links TRBV2 to TRBJ1-5, with D hard to call. V dropped 6 bases and J dropped 4 bases, with 13 bases sitting between them. CDR3 length equals 14 residues. Germline V gene data show CDR1 as SNHLY and CDR2 as FYNNEI.

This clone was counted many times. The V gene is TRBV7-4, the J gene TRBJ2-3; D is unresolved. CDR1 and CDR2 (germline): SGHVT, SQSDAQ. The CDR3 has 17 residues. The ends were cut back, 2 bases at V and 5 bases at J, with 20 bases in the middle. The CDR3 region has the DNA TGTGCCAGCAGCTTAAACGCTGGGGTTAAAGGGCTAGATACGCAGTATTTT. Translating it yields CASSLNAGVKGLDTQYF. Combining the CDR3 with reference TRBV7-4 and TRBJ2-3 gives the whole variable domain GAGVSQSPRYKVAKRGRDVALRCDSISGHVTLYWYRQTLGQGSEVLTYSQSDAQRDKSGRPSGRFSAERPERSVSTLKIQRTEQGDSAVYLCASSLNAGVKGLDTQYFGPGTRLTVL.

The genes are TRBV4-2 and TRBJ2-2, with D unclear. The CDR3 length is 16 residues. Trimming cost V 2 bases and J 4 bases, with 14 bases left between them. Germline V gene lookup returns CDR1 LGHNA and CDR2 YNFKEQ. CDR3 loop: CASSQTITGGTGELFF. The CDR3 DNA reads TGTGCCAGCAGCCAAACTATCACTGGTGGCACCGGGGAGCTGTTTTTT.

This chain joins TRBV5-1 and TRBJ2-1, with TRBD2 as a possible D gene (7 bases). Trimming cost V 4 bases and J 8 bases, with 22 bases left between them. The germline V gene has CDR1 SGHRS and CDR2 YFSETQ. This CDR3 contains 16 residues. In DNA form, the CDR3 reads TGCGCCAGCAGCGACGCCCCGGGGGGCGCGTCCTATGAGCAGTTCTTC. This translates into CASSDAPGGASYEQFF. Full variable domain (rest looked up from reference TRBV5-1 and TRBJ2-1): KAGVTQTPRYLIKTRGQQVTLSCSPISGHRSVSWYQQTPGQGLQFLFEYFSETQRNKGNFPGRFSGRQFSNSRSEMNVSTLELGDSALYLCASSDAPGGASYEQFFGPGTRLTVL.

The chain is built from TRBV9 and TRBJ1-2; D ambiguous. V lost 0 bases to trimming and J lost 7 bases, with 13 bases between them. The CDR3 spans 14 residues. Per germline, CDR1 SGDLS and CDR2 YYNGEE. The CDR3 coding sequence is TGTGCCAGCAGCGTAGAACAGAGGCTCTCTGGCTACACCTTC. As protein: CASSVEQRLSGYTF.

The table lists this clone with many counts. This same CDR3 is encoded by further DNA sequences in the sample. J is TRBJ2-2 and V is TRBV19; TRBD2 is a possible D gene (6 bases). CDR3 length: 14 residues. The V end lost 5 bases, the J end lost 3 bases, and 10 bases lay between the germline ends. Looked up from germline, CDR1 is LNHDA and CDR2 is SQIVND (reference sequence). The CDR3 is CASSGGKDTGELFF. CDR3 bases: TGTGCCAGTAGTGGGGGGAAGGACACCGGGGAGCTGTTTTTT.

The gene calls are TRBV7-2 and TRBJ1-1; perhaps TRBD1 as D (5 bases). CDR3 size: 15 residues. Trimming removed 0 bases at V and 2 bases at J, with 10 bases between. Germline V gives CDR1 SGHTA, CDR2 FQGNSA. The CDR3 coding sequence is TGTGCCAGCAGCTTAGCAGGGGCTGGTAACACTGAAGCTTTCTTT. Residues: CASSLAGAGNTEAFF.

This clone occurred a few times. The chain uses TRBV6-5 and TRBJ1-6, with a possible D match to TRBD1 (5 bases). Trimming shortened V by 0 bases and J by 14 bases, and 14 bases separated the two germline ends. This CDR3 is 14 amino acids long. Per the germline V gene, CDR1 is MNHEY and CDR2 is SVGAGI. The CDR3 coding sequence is TGTGCCAGCAGTTACTCGAGGGGCGACAATACCCTCCACTTT. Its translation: CASSYSRGDNTLHF.

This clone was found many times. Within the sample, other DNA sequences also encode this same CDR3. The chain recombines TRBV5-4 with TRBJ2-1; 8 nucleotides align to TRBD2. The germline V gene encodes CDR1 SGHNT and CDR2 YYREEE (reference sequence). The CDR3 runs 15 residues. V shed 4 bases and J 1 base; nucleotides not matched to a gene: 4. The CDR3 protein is CASSPSGGSYNEQFF. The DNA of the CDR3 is TGTGCCAGCAGCCCATCGGGGGGGTCCTACAATGAGCAGTTCTTC.

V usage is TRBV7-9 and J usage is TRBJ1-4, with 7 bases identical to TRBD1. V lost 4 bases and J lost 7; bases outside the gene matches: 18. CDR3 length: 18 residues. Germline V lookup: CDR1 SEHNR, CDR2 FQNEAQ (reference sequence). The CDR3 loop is CASSSARDSRYAVEKLFF. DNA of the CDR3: TGTGCCAGCAGCTCCGCCCGGGACAGTCGATACGCTGTTGAAAAACTGTTTTTT. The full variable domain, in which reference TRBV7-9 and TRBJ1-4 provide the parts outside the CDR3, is DTGVSQNPRHKITKRGQNVTFRCDPISEHNRLYWYRQTLGQGPEFLTYFQNEAQLEKSRLLSDRFSAERPKGSFSTLEIQRTEQGDSAMYLCASSSARDSRYAVEKLFFGSGTQLSVL.

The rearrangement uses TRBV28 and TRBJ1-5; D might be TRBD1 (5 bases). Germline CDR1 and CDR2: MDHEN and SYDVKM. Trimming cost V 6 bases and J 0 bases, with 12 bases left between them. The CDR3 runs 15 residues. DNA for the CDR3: TGTGCCAGCAGCCGACAGCGAACTAGCAATCAGCCCCAGCATTTT. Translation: CASSRQRTSNQPQHF.

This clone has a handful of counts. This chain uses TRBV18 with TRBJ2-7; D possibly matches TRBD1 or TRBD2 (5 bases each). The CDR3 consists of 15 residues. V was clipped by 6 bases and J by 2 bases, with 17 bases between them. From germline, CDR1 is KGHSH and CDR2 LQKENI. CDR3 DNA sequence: TGTGCCAGCTCCTCGGCGCCCGGGGCGGCCTACGAGCAGTACTTC. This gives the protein CASSSAPGAAYEQYF.

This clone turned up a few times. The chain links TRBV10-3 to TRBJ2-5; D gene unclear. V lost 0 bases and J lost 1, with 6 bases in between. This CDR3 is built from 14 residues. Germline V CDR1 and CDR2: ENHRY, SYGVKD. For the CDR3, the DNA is TGTGCCATCAGTGAGTCCGGGCTCCAAGAGACCCAGTACTTC. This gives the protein CAISESGLQETQYF.

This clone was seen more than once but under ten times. The CDR3 loop is CASSPGTGGSGYTF. The CDR3, as DNA: TGTGCCAGCTCACCGGGGACAGGGGGAAGCGGCTACACCTTC. The genes are TRBV18 and TRBJ1-2; 11 bases agree with TRBD1. V was pared by 3 bases and J by 8 bases, with 5 bases of the junction left unmatched. The length of the CDR3 is 14 residues. Germline V gene data show CDR1 as KGHSH and CDR2 as LQKENI.

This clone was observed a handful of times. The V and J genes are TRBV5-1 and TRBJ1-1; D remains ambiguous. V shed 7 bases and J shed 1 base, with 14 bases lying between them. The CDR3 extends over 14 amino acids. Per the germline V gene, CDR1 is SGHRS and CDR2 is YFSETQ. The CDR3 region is CASYIGRGNTEAFF. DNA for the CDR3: TGCGCCAGCTACATTGGGCGGGGGAACACTGAAGCTTTCTTT.

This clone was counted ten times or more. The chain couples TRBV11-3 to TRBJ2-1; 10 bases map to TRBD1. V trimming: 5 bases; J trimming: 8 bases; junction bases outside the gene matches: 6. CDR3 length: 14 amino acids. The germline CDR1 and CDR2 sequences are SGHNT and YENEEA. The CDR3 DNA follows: TGTGCCAGCAGCCCCGGGACAGGGGATCATGAGCAGTTCTTC. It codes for CASSPGTGDHEQFF.

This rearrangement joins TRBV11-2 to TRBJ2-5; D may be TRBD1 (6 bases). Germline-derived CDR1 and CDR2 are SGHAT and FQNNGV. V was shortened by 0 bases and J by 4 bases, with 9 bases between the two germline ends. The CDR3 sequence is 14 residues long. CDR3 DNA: TGTGCCAGCAGCTTAGATCGAGGGGGAGAGACCCAGTACTTC. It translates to CASSLDRGGETQYF.

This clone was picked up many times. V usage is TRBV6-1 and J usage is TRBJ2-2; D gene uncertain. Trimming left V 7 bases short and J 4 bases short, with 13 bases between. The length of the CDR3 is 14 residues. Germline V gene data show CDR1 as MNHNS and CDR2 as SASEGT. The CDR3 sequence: CASMVPRGTGELFF. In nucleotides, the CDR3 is TGTGCCAGCATGGTGCCTAGAGGCACCGGGGAGCTGTTTTTT.

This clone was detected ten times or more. This chain's CDR3 is CASSAILAEGEAFF. The CDR3 DNA reads as TGTGCCAGCAGCGCGATATTGGCCGAAGGTGAAGCTTTCTTT. The chain joins TRBV7-9 to TRBJ1-1; no definite D call. There are 14 residues in the CDR3. V lost 5 bases to trimming and J lost 7 bases, with 17 bases between them. CDR1 is SEHNR and CDR2 is FQNEAQ in the germline V gene (reference sequence).

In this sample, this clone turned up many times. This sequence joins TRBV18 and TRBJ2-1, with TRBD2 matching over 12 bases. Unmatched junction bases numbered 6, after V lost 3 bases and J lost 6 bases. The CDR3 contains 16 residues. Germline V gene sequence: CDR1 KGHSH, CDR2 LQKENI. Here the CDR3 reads CASSPPTSGRRNEQFF. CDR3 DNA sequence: TGTGCCAGCTCACCCCCTACTAGCGGGAGGCGCAATGAGCAGTTCTTC. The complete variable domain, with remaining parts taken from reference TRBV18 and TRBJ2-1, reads NAGVMQNPRHLVRRRGQEARLRCSPMKGHSHVYWYRQLPEEGLKFMVYLQKENIIDESGMPKERFSAEFPKEGPSILRIQQVVRGDSAAYFCASSPPTSGRRNEQFFGPGTRLTVL.

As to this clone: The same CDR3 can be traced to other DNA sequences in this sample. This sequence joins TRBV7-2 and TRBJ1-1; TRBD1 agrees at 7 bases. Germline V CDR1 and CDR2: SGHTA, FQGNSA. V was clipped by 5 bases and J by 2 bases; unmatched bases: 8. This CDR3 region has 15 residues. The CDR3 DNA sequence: TGTGCCAGCAGCCCCCGACAGGGCGGCAACACTGAAGCTTTCTTT. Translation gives CASSPRQGGNTEAFF.

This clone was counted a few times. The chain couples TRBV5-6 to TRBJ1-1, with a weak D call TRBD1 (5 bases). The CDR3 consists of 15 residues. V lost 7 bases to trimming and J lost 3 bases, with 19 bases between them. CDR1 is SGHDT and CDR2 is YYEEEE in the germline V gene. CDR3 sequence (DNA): TGTGCCAGCCAGCGGGGGTATGTCGTAGACACTGAAGCTTTCTTT. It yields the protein CASQRGYVVDTEAFF. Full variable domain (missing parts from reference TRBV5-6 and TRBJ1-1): DAGVTQSPTHLIKTRGQQVTLRCSPKSGHDTVSWYQQALGQGPQFIFQYYEEEERQRGNFPDRFSGHQFPNYSSELNVNALLLGDSALYLCASQRGYVVDTEAFFGQGTRLTVV.